Below, 31 T cell receptor beta chains from the same sample are listed, as sequenced in a study of PD-L1 blockade in urothelial cancer. Using immunoSEQ multiplex PCR, the repertoire was profiled, and TCRdb retains in-frame clones only, with some absent. Here the sample spans tens of thousands of clones, about 90% being singletons. Time point here: peripheral blood 6 weeks after treatment start. Sequenced here: PBMCs, sampled around atezolizumab (anti-PD-L1) treatment. The receptors were sampled from a man aged 65 to 79 with urothelial cancer.

This clone occurred once. The CDR3 loop reads CASSYGQGTDTQYF. As DNA, the CDR3 is TGTGCCAGCAGTTACGGGCAGGGGACAGATACGCAGTATTTT. The chain links TRBV6-6 to TRBJ2-3, with D maybe TRBD1 (6 bases). The CDR3 is 14 amino acids. Per germline, CDR1 MNHNY and CDR2 SVGAGI (reference sequence). The V gene lost 2 bases and the J gene lost 3 bases, with 9 bases spanning the gap.

The V and J genes are TRBV5-1 and TRBJ2-1; the D gene is possibly TRBD2 (7 bases). The germline V gene has CDR1 SGHRS and CDR2 YFSETQ. The length of the CDR3 is 16 residues. V was shortened by 7 bases and J by 2 bases, with 19 bases between the two germline ends. The CDR3 here is CASYSGEGGPYNEQFF. CDR3 nucleotides: TGCGCCAGCTACTCTGGCGAGGGGGGGCCCTACAATGAGCAGTTCTTC.

The chain recombines TRBV28 with TRBJ1-5, with 7 bases lining up with TRBD1. V shed 10 bases, J shed 9 bases, and the junction held 12 bases outside the gene matches. The germline V gene has CDR1 MDHEN and CDR2 SYDVKM. CDR3 length: 13 amino acids. The CDR3 DNA is TGTGCCACTCAGGACAGGACCGCCGGGCCCCAGCATTTT. This encodes CATQDRTAGPQHF.

This sequence joins TRBV10-1 and TRBJ2-2; TRBD1 matches 11 bases. Germline V gives CDR1 WNHNN, CDR2 SYGVQD (reference sequence). This CDR3 region has 13 residues. Germline trimming cut 8 bases from V and 6 bases from J; bases unmatched to any gene: 2. In DNA, the CDR3 is TGCGCCAGCGGACAGGGGGCGGCCGGGGAGCTGTTTTTT. As protein: CASGQGAAGELFF.

The genes are TRBV28 and TRBJ2-2, with TRBD2 as a possible D gene (6 bases). This CDR3 is built from 15 residues. Germline-derived CDR1 and CDR2 are MDHEN and SYDVKM. The V and J ends lost 4 bases and 2 bases respectively, with 11 bases between them. CDR3 DNA: TGTGCCAGCAGTTCTACGGGACTCAACACCGGGGAGCTGTTTTTT. Residues: CASSSTGLNTGELFF.

The CDR3 region is CASSLLGAGVRNEQFF. CDR3 bases: TGTGCCAGCAGCTTGCTTGGAGCGGGAGTTAGGAATGAGCAGTTCTTC. The chain employs TRBV5-6 and TRBJ2-1; 8 positions agree with TRBD2. Unmatched junction bases numbered 10, after V lost 1 base and J lost 7 bases. The CDR3 contains 16 residues. Germline V gene sequence: CDR1 SGHDT, CDR2 YYEEEE.

CDR3 sequence (DNA): TGTGCCAGCGGGGACAGGGGGCAACGTGGCTACACCTTC. Protein sequence: CASGDRGQRGYTF. The chain joins TRBV28 to TRBJ1-2; 12 nucleotides match TRBD1. The germline V gene encodes CDR1 MDHEN and CDR2 SYDVKM. This CDR3 spans 13 amino acids. V dropped 8 bases and J dropped 7; count of bases not matched to a gene: 5.

The V and J genes are TRBV19 and TRBJ2-1; the match to TRBD2 covers 13 bases. Germline CDR1 is LNHDA and CDR2 is SQIVND (reference sequence). The CDR3 runs to 19 residues. J lost 0 bases, V lost 2 bases, and 7 bases had no gene match. The CDR3 DNA reads TGTGCCAGTAGTATACGGGGACTAGCGGGAATGAGCTCCTACAATGAGCAGTTCTTC. Its protein product is CASSIRGLAGMSSYNEQFF.

The sample holds one count of this clone. This chain joins TRBV6-6 and TRBJ1-1, with unresolved D. The CDR3 extends over 12 amino acids. In germline, CDR1 is MNHNY, CDR2 SVGAGI (reference sequence). With 2 bases removed from V and 8 bases from J, the gap between germline ends came to 9 bases. The CDR3 loop reads CASSYVSSEAFF. CDR3 sequence (DNA): TGTGCCAGCAGTTACGTCAGTTCCGAAGCTTTCTTT.

The rearrangement joins TRBV5-5 to TRBJ2-3; 7 bases are shared with TRBD1. V shed 1 base, J shed 5 bases, and the junction held 7 bases outside the gene matches. Germline CDR1 reads SGHKS; CDR2 reads YYEKEE (reference sequence). The CDR3 has 15 residues. Here the CDR3 reads CASSLTGTALDTQYF. The CDR3 bases are TGTGCCAGCAGCTTGACAGGGACAGCCTTAGATACGCAGTATTTT.

This CDR3 reads CASSREGLAQNEQFF. The CDR3 DNA reads as TGCGCCAGCAGCCGGGAAGGACTAGCTCAGAATGAGCAGTTCTTC. The chain is built from TRBV5-1 and TRBJ2-1, with 8 nucleotides matching TRBD2. This CDR3 is 15 amino acids long. The ends lost 4 bases at V and 7 bases at J; junction bases unmatched: 10. Germline V lookup: CDR1 SGHRS, CDR2 YFSETQ.

V is TRBV27 and J is TRBJ2-1; 13 positions match TRBD2. V trimming: 1 base; J trimming: 8 bases; junction bases outside the gene matches: 8. This CDR3 is built from 17 residues. CDR1 and CDR2 from the germline V gene are MNHEY and SMNVEV (reference sequence). CDR3 in DNA: TGTGCCAGCAGTTTATACTGGACTAGCGGGAGTCCCCATGAGCAGTTCTTC. Its protein product is CASSLYWTSGSPHEQFF.

The chain carries TRBV6-1 and TRBJ2-2, with D uncertain. Trimming took 4 bases from V and 8 from J, leaving 11 bases between them. Looked up from germline, CDR1 is MNHNS and CDR2 is SASEGT. This CDR3 region has 13 residues. CDR3 sequence reads: CASSVERLGELFF. The CDR3 coding sequence is TGTGCCAGCAGTGTGGAGCGTCTTGGGGAGCTGTTTTTT.

V usage is TRBV5-1 and J usage is TRBJ1-2, with D unresolved. The CDR3 totals 14 residues. Trimming pared 4 bases from V and 2 bases from J, leaving 12 bases between. In germline, CDR1 is SGHRS, CDR2 YFSETQ. The CDR3 here is CASSGIGGNYGYTF. The CDR3 DNA reads as TGCGCCAGCAGCGGGATAGGAGGAAACTATGGCTACACCTTC.

The V gene is TRBV6-1, the J gene TRBJ2-7; TRBD2 might be the D (6 bases). The CDR3 covers 15 residues. V lost 5 bases and J lost 6, with 20 bases in between. Germline V lookup: CDR1 MNHNS, CDR2 SASEGT. The CDR3 DNA reads as TGTGCCAGCAGTCGGGACTCACCAGGGCCCCTCGAGCAGTACTTC. This encodes CASSRDSPGPLEQYF.

The chain carries TRBV6-1 and TRBJ2-1; TRBD2 matches 14 bases. The CDR3 has 15 amino acids. Germline assignment: CDR1 MNHNS and CDR2 SASEGT. With 4 bases clipped from V and 10 bases from J, the junction kept 6 bases outside the gene matches. CDR3 in DNA: TGTGCCAGCAGTGGTACGGGACTAGCGGGAGAGGAGCAGTTCTTC. Protein: CASSGTGLAGEEQFF.

This chain connects TRBV5-1 to TRBJ2-1, with TRBD2 matching over 13 bases. V lost 4 bases and J lost 7; bases outside the gene matches: 2. The germline V gene encodes CDR1 SGHRS and CDR2 YFSETQ. CDR3 length: 14 residues. The CDR3 reads CASSTSGRGNEQFF. CDR3 sequence (DNA): TGCGCCAGCAGCACTAGCGGGAGGGGGAATGAGCAGTTCTTC.

This clone appeared a few times. The gene calls are TRBV29-1 and TRBJ2-1, with 12 bases lining up with TRBD1. Germline V gene lookup returns CDR1 SQVTM and CDR2 ANQGSEA. The length of the CDR3 is 15 residues. V shed 6 bases, J shed 7 bases, and the junction held 10 bases outside the gene matches. The CDR3 region is CSVGTGGHGRNEQFF. In nucleotides, the CDR3 is TGCAGCGTCGGGACAGGGGGCCACGGTCGGAATGAGCAGTTCTTC.

The V call is TRBV5-4, the J call TRBJ2-2; D unclear. Germline assignment: CDR1 SGHNT and CDR2 YYREEE (reference sequence). The length of the CDR3 is 13 residues. V was pared by 4 bases and J by 3 bases, with 7 bases between. In DNA, the CDR3 is TGTGCCAGCAGCCCTCCTGACACCGGGGAGCTGTTTTTT. It is translated as CASSPPDTGELFF.

The chain joins TRBV7-8 to TRBJ1-1, with D perhaps matching TRBD1 (5 bases). Trimming stripped 2 bases from V and 5 bases from J, with 9 bases between. CDR1 and CDR2 from the germline V gene are SGHVS and FQNEAQ. The length of the CDR3 is 13 residues. The DNA of the CDR3 is TGTGCCAGCAGCTTAAACCAGGGAACTGAAGCTTTCTTT. Amino acid sequence: CASSLNQGTEAFF.

CDR3 sequence: CASSQGGFYNEQFF. The CDR3 DNA follows: TGTGCCAGTAGTCAGGGAGGCTTTTACAATGAGCAGTTCTTC. V gene TRBV19 combines with J gene TRBJ2-1; maybe TRBD2 (6 bases). The germline V and J ends were trimmed by 5 bases and 4 bases, with 12 bases remaining between them. The CDR3 sequence is 14 residues long. Germline CDR1 is LNHDA and CDR2 is SQIVND (reference sequence). Combining the CDR3 with reference TRBV19 and TRBJ2-1 gives the whole variable domain DGGITQSPKYLFRKEGQNVTLSCEQNLNHDAMYWYRQDPGQGLRLIYYSQIVNDFQKGDIAEGYSVSREKKESFPLTVTSAQKNPTAFYLCASSQGGFYNEQFFGPGTRLTVL.

This clone was observed once. V usage is TRBV6-1 and J usage is TRBJ2-7; weak D call: TRBD2 (5 bases). V was clipped by 1 base and J by 0 bases, with 10 bases between them. The germline V gene encodes CDR1 MNHNS and CDR2 SASEGT. The CDR3 runs 15 residues. CDR3 sequence: CASSEGTLSSYEQYF. CDR3 nucleotides: TGTGCCAGCAGTGAAGGGACTCTTAGCTCCTACGAGCAGTACTTC.

Note on this clone: Sequence at one end of the junction differs from germline and may be a read error. V gene TRBV6-1 combines with J gene TRBJ1-2; D gene unclear. CDR1 is MNHNS, CDR2 SASEGT, per germline. This CDR3 is built from 15 residues. In nucleotides, the CDR3 is TGTGCCAGCAGCCAAGAACCATCGGGGAACTTTGGCTACACCTTC. Protein sequence: CASSQEPSGNFGYTF.

The chain is built from TRBV7-3 and TRBJ2-1; 9 positions match TRBD2. Germline CDR1 SGHTA, CDR2 FQGTGA. With V trimmed by 8 bases and J by 9 bases, 8 bases remained unmatched. The CDR3 sequence is 13 residues long. The CDR3 spells CASGAGGLGEQFF. The CDR3 region has the DNA TGTGCCAGCGGAGCGGGAGGATTGGGTGAGCAGTTCTTC.

The CDR3 nucleotides are TGCGCCAGCAGACGACTAGCGGGAGTGGAGACCCAGTACTTC. This codes for CASRRLAGVETQYF. The rearrangement uses TRBV5-1 and TRBJ2-5, with 12 bases lining up with TRBD2. This CDR3 has 14 residues. Per the germline V gene, CDR1 is SGHRS and CDR2 is YFSETQ. Trimming removed 5 bases from V and 5 bases from J; junction bases left unmatched: 4.

This chain connects TRBV19 to TRBJ2-4; D might be TRBD1 (6 bases). CDR3 length: 17 amino acids. V dropped 5 bases and J dropped 0 bases, with 17 bases sitting between them. In germline, CDR1 is LNHDA, CDR2 SQIVND (reference sequence). This chain's CDR3 is CASSPSTGLLAKNIQYF. The CDR3 DNA sequence: TGTGCCAGTAGTCCCTCTACAGGGTTACTAGCCAAAAACATTCAGTACTTC.

The rearrangement joins TRBV7-8 to TRBJ1-2; 7 bases are a match to TRBD1. This CDR3 is built from 14 residues. Germline loops: CDR1 SGHVS, CDR2 FQNEAQ. V dropped 1 base and J dropped 6; count of bases not matched to a gene: 5. This chain's CDR3 is CASSLGTGRDGYTF. The CDR3 DNA reads TGTGCCAGCAGCTTAGGGACAGGCCGCGATGGCTACACCTTC.

The genes are TRBV2 and TRBJ2-3; perhaps TRBD2 as D (5 bases). V was clipped by 8 bases and J by 5 bases, with 20 bases between them. The CDR3 is 15 amino acids. CDR1 SNHLY and CDR2 FYNNEI come from the germline V gene. This chain's CDR3 is CASGKEGLGEDTQYF. Here the CDR3 DNA reads TGTGCCAGCGGAAAAGAAGGGTTGGGAGAAGATACGCAGTATTTT.

This sequence joins TRBV19 and TRBJ1-3; no definite D call. The V and J ends lost 3 bases and 0 bases respectively, with 12 bases between them. The CDR3 has 16 residues. The germline CDR1 and CDR2 sequences are LNHDA and SQIVND (reference sequence). The CDR3 reads CASSIWSGHSGNTIYF. As DNA, the CDR3 is TGTGCCAGTAGTATTTGGTCAGGCCACTCTGGAAACACCATATATTTT.

The rearrangement joins TRBV27 to TRBJ1-2; 9 bases map to TRBD1. This CDR3 is 16 amino acids long. The germline CDR1 and CDR2 sequences are MNHEY and SMNVEV (reference sequence). V was pared by 4 bases and J by 8 bases, with 14 bases of the junction left unmatched. CDR3: CASSSNRGQGGRGYTF. The CDR3 DNA reads as TGTGCCAGCAGTTCAAACCGGGGACAGGGTGGTCGGGGCTACACCTTC.

The rearrangement joins TRBV6-6 to TRBJ2-1; weak D call: TRBD2 (6 bases). This CDR3 region has 16 residues. Germline CDR1 reads MNHNY; CDR2 reads SVGAGI (reference sequence). Trimming removed 5 bases at V and 0 bases at J, with 14 bases between. In DNA form, the CDR3 reads TGTGCCAGCAGTGCACGGGACTCGAGCTCCTACAATGAGCAGTTCTTC. Residues: CASSARDSSSYNEQFF.